This is a list of T cell receptor beta chains from one sample in a study of blood T cell repertoires in COVID-19. Sequencing was performed with immunoSEQ multiplex PCR; in TCRdb, only in-frame clones are kept and a portion is missing. The data contain some 100,000 clones, about 83% of them singletons. Material: peripheral blood. The receptors stem from a human donor in a cohort sampled during active COVID-19. Each CDR3 is given with its conserved first and last residue. The D gene is left open where the match is weak. Not all rows give a size; the values are once, few, many and, for expanded clones, a class.

TRBJ1-1 TRBV18 - - TGTGCCAGCTCACCAAACAGCTTGAACACTGAAGCTTTCTTT CASSPNSLNTEAFF
TRBJ2-3 TRBV9 TRBD2 - TGTGCCAGCAGCGTAGGGGGCGGGAGAAGTGATACGCAGTATTTT CASSVGGGRSDTQYF
TRBJ1-2 TRBV29-1 TRBD1 - TGCAGCGTTCCGACAGGGGACTATGGCTACACCTTC CSVPTGDYGYTF
TRBJ2-3 TRBV7-2 TRBD2 - TGTGCCAGCAGCTTCGTCCTTTCACGGGGGGAAGGGCCAGATACGCAGTATTTT CASSFVLSRGEGPDTQYF
TRBJ2-1 TRBV7-2 - - TGTGCCAGCAGCTCGCTCCCCGGGGTCCAGCCACAGTTCTTC CASSSLPGVQPQFF
TRBJ1-2 TRBV6-2/TRBV6-3 - - TGTGCCAGCAGCTCCCCGGTTTCTGGCTACACCTTC CASSSPVSGYTF
TRBJ1-1 TRBV2 - - TGTGCCAGGAAAGAGACAGGTAGTAAATCGGGGGAAGCTTTCTTT CARKETGSKSGEAFF
TRBJ2-3 TRBV19 TRBD2 - TGTGCCAGTAGTATTGCCGGGGGGGGCCCGACAGATACGCAGTATTTT CASSIAGGGPTDTQYF
TRBJ1-3 TRBV6-5 - - TGTGCCAGCAGTCGTTACACCAGCGGGGTTAGGACCATATATTTT CASSRYTSGVRTIYF
TRBJ2-7 TRBV10-3 TRBD1 - TGTGCCATCATGGGGACAGGGGGCTCCTACGAGCAGTACTTC CAIMGTGGSYEQYF
TRBJ1-3 TRBV9 - - TGTGCCAGCAGCGCCTCAGGGATCTCTGGAAACACCATATATTTT CASSASGISGNTIYF
TRBJ2-3 TRBV7-2 TRBD2 - TGTGCCAGCAGCCCCGGGACTAGCGGGAGTGTTCCAGATACGCAGTATTTT CASSPGTSGSVPDTQYF
TRBJ2-7 TRBV7-8 TRBD2 - TGTGCCAGCAGCTCCCAAGCGGGGGGCCCTAACTACGAGCAGTACTTC CASSSQAGGPNYEQYF
TRBJ1-4 TRBV11-2 - - TGTGCCAGCAGCTTAGACGTATCGAGCGAAAAACTGTTTTTT CASSLDVSSEKLFF
TRBJ2-1 TRBV27 - - TGTGCCAGCCTCGGACACCCCTACAATGAGCAGTTCTTC CASLGHPYNEQFF
TRBJ2-3 TRBV10-3 - - TGTGCCATCAGTGAAGGTCTAGGTGGCACAGATACGCAGTATTTT CAISEGLGGTDTQYF
TRBJ2-3 TRBV7-2 - few TGTGCCAGCAGCTTAGCCCTAGCGAGGACAGATACGCAGTATTTT CASSLALARTDTQYF
TRBJ1-4 TRBV7-2 TRBD1 - TGTGCCAGCAGCTTAGGTTCGCAGGGGGCGGGTGAAAAACTGTTTTTT CASSLGSQGAGEKLFF
TRBJ2-2 TRBV12-5 - - TGTGCTAGTGGAATCCGTCCGAACACCGGGGAGCTGTTTTTT CASGIRPNTGELFF
TRBJ2-5 TRBV19 - - TGTGCCACCGCAGCGGTACACCAAGAGACCCAGTACTTC CATAAVHQETQYF
TRBJ2-1 TRBV15 TRBD2 - TGTGCCACCAGCAGAGGCGGGGCAGGACTAGCGGGATACAATGAGCAGTTCTTC CATSRGGAGLAGYNEQFF
TRBJ2-7 TRBV7-9 TRBD1 few TGTGCCAGCAGCCTGTCCCCAGGGGGCTACGAGCAGTACTTC CASSLSPGGYEQYF
TRBJ2-3 TRBV7-2 TRBD2 - TGTGCCAGCAGCTCGCTAGCGGGGGTAAGCACAGATACGCAGTATTTT CASSSLAGVSTDTQYF
TRBJ1-4 TRBV3-1/TRBV3-2 - - TGTGCCAGCAGCCAAGACGAGTTCAGGGGTCGGGAAAAACTGTTTTTT CASSQDEFRGREKLFF
TRBJ1-1 TRBV11-2 - - TGTGCCAGCAGCTTAAAGCAGAACACTGAAGCTTTCTTT CASSLKQNTEAFF
TRBJ2-7 TRBV7-2 - - TGTGCCAGCAGCTTAGTGGCTGGGCCCTACGAGCAGTACTTC CASSLVAGPYEQYF
TRBJ1-3 TRBV29-1 - - TGCAGCGTAACGGACCCTGGGGCCGGAAACACCATATATTTT CSVTDPGAGNTIYF
TRBJ1-2 TRBV5-1 TRBD1 - TGCGCCAGCAGCTCGGGACAGGGCTATGGCTACACCTTC CASSSGQGYGYTF
TRBJ2-1 TRBV18 - - TGTGCCAGCTCACCGAAGGACTTAGAATACAATGAGCAGTTCTTC CASSPKDLEYNEQFF
TRBJ1-2 TRBV19 - - TGTGCCAGTAGTATAGGGGCCCGACAGTGGAACTATGGCTACACCTTC CASSIGARQWNYGYTF
TRBJ2-3 TRBV12-5 TRBD1 - TGTGCTAGTGGTTTAGGGACAGACACAGATACGCAGTATTTT CASGLGTDTDTQYF
TRBJ2-7 TRBV11-2 - - TGTGCCAGCAGCTCCATTCGGAGATGGGAGCAGTACTTC CASSSIRRWEQYF
TRBJ2-6 TRBV18 - - TGTGCCAGCTCACCAACACAGGGTTCTGGGGCCAACGTCCTGACTTTC CASSPTQGSGANVLTF
TRBJ1-3 TRBV2 TRBD1 - TGTGCCAGCAGCCGGGGACAGTCCGGAAACACCATATATTTT CASSRGQSGNTIYF
TRBJ1-1 TRBV29-1 TRBD1 - TGCAGCGCTCTGACAGGGCGGGCCACTGAAGCTTTCTTT CSALTGRATEAFF
TRBJ2-7 TRBV27 - - TGTGCCAGCAGTTTACGGCGGGGAAGGGGCTACGAGCAGTACTTC CASSLRRGRGYEQYF
TRBJ1-6 TRBV2 - - TGTGCCAGCAGCCAAGCGTCGACAGCGTTAAATTCACCCCTCCACTTT CASSQASTALNSPLHF